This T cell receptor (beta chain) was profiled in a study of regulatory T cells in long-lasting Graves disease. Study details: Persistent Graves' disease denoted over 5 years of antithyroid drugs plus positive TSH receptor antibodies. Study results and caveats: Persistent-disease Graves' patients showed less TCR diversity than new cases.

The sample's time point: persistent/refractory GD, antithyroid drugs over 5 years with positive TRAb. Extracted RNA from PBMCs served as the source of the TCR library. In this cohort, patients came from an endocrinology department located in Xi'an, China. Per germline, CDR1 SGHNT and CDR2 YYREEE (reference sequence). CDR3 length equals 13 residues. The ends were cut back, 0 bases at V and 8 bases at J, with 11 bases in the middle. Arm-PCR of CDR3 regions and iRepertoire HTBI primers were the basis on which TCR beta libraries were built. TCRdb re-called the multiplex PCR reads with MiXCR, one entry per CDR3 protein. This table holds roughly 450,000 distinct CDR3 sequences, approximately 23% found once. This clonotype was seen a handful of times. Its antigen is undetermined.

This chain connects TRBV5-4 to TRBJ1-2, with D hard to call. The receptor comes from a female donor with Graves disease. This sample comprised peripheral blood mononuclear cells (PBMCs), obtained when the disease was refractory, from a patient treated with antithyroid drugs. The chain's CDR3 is CASSLAGIDGYTF. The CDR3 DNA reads TGTGCCAGCAGCTTGGCTGGTATAGACGGCTACACCTTC.